One sample yielded the 15 T cell receptor beta chains listed below, sequenced in a study of regulatory T cells in long-lasting Graves disease. CDR3-region Arm-PCR and iRepertoire HTBI primers produced the TCR beta libraries. TCRdb redid the calling of the multiplex PCR reads with MiXCR, one entry per CDR3 protein. The sample lists 400,000 to 500,000 distinct CDR3 sequences, about 16% occurring once. As to time point: newly diagnosed GD, antithyroid drugs for less than 3 months. PBMC-derived RNA was used for the TCR library. A further study also used this sample, focusing on T cells in Graves' hyperthyroidism and ophthalmopathy.

The sample consisted of peripheral blood mononuclear cells (PBMCs), taken at new diagnosis, from a patient treated with antithyroid drugs. These receptors were taken from a woman between 18 and 29 years old with Graves disease.

This clonotype has a handful of counts. The chain has TRBV2 and TRBJ1-1; the D is unclear. CDR1 is SNHLY, CDR2 FYNNEI, per germline. The CDR3 has 15 amino acids. V shed 7 bases and J shed 1 base, with 16 bases lying between them. The DNA of the CDR3 is TGTGCCAGCATGCCCCTCCAGGTGCCGAACACTGAAGCTTTCTTT. It is translated as CASMPLQVPNTEAFF.

This clonotype was observed many times. The rearrangement links TRBV12-3 or TRBV12-4 to TRBJ1-1; D ambiguous. The CDR3 contains 13 residues. Trimming cost V 2 bases and J 4 bases, with 8 bases left between them. The CDR3 bases are TGTGCCAGCAGTTTAACGATGGGCACTGAAGCTTTCTTT. It translates to CASSLTMGTEAFF.

This chain connects TRBV19 to TRBJ2-2, with D uncertain. The CDR3 runs to 15 residues. The germline V gene has CDR1 LNHDA and CDR2 SQIVND (reference sequence). Trimming stripped 6 bases from V and 3 bases from J, with 14 bases between. CDR3 sequence (DNA): TGTGCCAGTAGCGGCATAGATATCGACACCGGGGAGCTGTTTTTT. It is translated as CASSGIDIDTGELFF.

This clonotype showed up many times. The chain recombines TRBV27 with TRBJ2-3; TRBD2 agrees at 7 bases. CDR1 MNHEY and CDR2 SMNVEV come from the germline V gene (reference sequence). The CDR3 is 13 residues long. J was trimmed by 3 bases and V by 7 bases; bases with no gene match: 4. The CDR3 DNA is TGTGCCAGCACCGCACTAGCGACAGATACGCAGTATTTT. It yields the protein CASTALATDTQYF.

Many counts were recorded for this clonotype. This chain links TRBV20-1 with TRBJ2-3, with 8 bases lining up with TRBD1. The V gene's germline CDR1 is DFQATT and CDR2 SNEGSKA (reference sequence). This CDR3 has 15 residues. Trimming at V came to 3 bases and at J to 6 bases, leaving 11 bases not matched to a gene. The CDR3: CSASLGQALGDTQYF. Written as DNA, the CDR3 is TGCAGTGCTAGTCTGGGACAGGCGTTGGGGGATACGCAGTATTTT.

DNA for the CDR3: TGCAGTGCTAGAGCTGCTAGCGGGAGATCCCACAATGAGCAGTTCTTC. It is translated as CSARAASGRSHNEQFF. The V gene is TRBV20-1, the J gene TRBJ2-5, with 10 nucleotides matching TRBD2. The DNA end favors TRBJ2-1, so the J call may be wrong. The germline V gene has CDR1 DFQATT and CDR2 SNEGSKA (reference sequence). CDR3 size: 16 residues.

Of note for this clonotype: A read error may be the cause here, since a much bigger clone is one base away. V gene TRBV11-2 combines with J gene TRBJ2-1; weak D call: TRBD2 (5 bases). The CDR3 length is 16 residues. Germline CDR1 reads SGHAT; CDR2 reads FQNNGV. The CDR3 spells CASSLEQAVSYNGQFF. The CDR3 bases are TGTGCCAGCAGCTTAGAGCAAGCGGTATCCTACAATGGGCAGTTCTTC.

This clonotype occurred many times. J is TRBJ2-5 and V is TRBV15, with TRBD2 matching over 14 bases. This CDR3 spans 15 amino acids. The J segment lost 5 bases and the V segment lost 5 bases, leaving 4 bases of the junction unmatched. Germline V lookup: CDR1 LNHNV, CDR2 YYDKDF (reference sequence). The CDR3 here is CATSGGLAGVETQYF. The CDR3 DNA follows: TGTGCCACCAGCGGGGGACTAGCGGGAGTCGAGACCCAGTACTTC.

The table lists this clonotype with many counts. The chain joins TRBV18 to TRBJ2-3; 7 bases are shared with TRBD1. The CDR3 runs 14 residues. V dropped 3 bases and J dropped 4; count of bases not matched to a gene: 4. CDR1 is KGHSH and CDR2 is LQKENI in the germline V gene. CDR3 loop: CASSPNQGADTQYF. The CDR3, as DNA: TGTGCCAGCTCACCCAACCAGGGGGCAGATACGCAGTATTTT.

The genes are TRBV7-8 and TRBJ2-3; no definite D call. V lost 3 bases and J 0 bases, leaving 7 bases between the germline ends. This CDR3 contains 14 residues. Germline V gene sequence: CDR1 SGHVS, CDR2 FQNEAQ. The CDR3 nucleotides are TGTGCCAGCAGCTTTTCTTCAAGCACAGATACGCAGTATTTT. Translating gives CASSFSSSTDTQYF.

The genes are TRBV12-3 or TRBV12-4 and TRBJ2-7; no definite D call. CDR3 length: 12 amino acids. Deletions cut 0 bases from V and 9 bases from J, with 9 bases between. CDR3 region: CASSLARWGQYF. The CDR3 DNA reads as TGTGCCAGCAGTTTAGCGCGTTGGGGGCAGTACTTC.

With regard to this clonotype: A much larger clone is a single base away; this may be a read error. This chain joins TRBV18 and TRBJ1-1; weak D call: TRBD1 (5 bases). Looked up from germline, CDR1 is KGHSH and CDR2 is LQKENI. The CDR3 runs to 13 residues. CDR3 in DNA: TGTGCCAGCTCAGGAGAGACCGGGACTGGAGCTTTCTTT. Protein sequence: CASSGETGTGAFF.

The chain has TRBV6-4 and TRBJ2-1; D ambiguous. The CDR3 consists of 17 residues. Germline assignment: CDR1 MRHNA and CDR2 SNTAGT. The V and J ends lost 4 bases and 1 base respectively, with 17 bases between them. CDR3 residues: CASSGVPGRRSYNEQFF. In DNA form, the CDR3 reads TGTGCCAGCAGTGGGGTGCCTGGCAGAAGGTCCTACAATGAGCAGTTCTTC.

A few counts support this clonotype. The chain links TRBV7-2 to TRBJ1-2, with D unresolved. Trimming stripped 4 bases from V and 4 bases from J, with 13 bases between. Germline V CDR1 and CDR2: SGHTA, FQGNSA. This CDR3 has 14 residues. The CDR3 reads CASSSSGRAYGYTF. For the CDR3, the DNA is TGTGCCAGCAGCTCGTCGGGGAGGGCCTATGGCTACACCTTC.

This clonotype turned up a few times. The genes are TRBV13 and TRBJ2-1; 10 bases are a match to TRBD1. Germline lookup yields CDR1 PRHDT and CDR2 FYEKMQ (reference sequence). There are 15 residues in the CDR3. The ends lost 3 bases at V and 8 bases at J; junction bases unmatched: 7. DNA of the CDR3: TGTGCCAGCAGCTTGGAGGGACAGGGGATCGATGAGCAGTTCTTC. Its translation: CASSLEGQGIDEQFF.